The entry below describes one T cell receptor (beta chain). This entry belongs to a study of technical replicates of blood from a handful of donors. The assay was immunoSEQ multiplex PCR, and TCRdb's table has in-frame clones only and misses some. The sample lists some 84,000 clones, roughly nine tenths occurring once. J was trimmed by 0 bases and V by 4 bases; bases with no gene match: 8. The CDR3 is 16 amino acids. The germline CDR1 and CDR2 sequences are SGHNT and YYREEE (reference sequence). The chain has TRBV5-4 and TRBJ2-3; 7 bases are shared with TRBD1. The source material was T cells isolated from PBMCs. The source of this sequence is a human donor in good health. The CDR3 DNA sequence: TGTGCCAGCAGCATAGGGACAGATACTAGCACAGATACGCAGTATTTT. The encoded protein is CASSIGTDTSTDTQYF.